This T cell receptor (beta chain) emerged from a study of CD8 T cells in ankylosing spondylitis. Libraries of TCR beta came from quantitative 5'-RACE with molecular barcodes. Each CDR3 protein is one row after TCRdb ran MiXCR on the 5' RACE reads. The sample consists of 470,000 or so distinct CDR3 sequences, approximately 26% of them appearing once. Of note for this clonotype: Its specificity is not known.

Overall study results and limits: Some of these motif variants have turned up before, in reports on reactive arthritis synovial fluid and blood. A TCR beta motif of roughly eight highly homologous variants seemed to mark ankylosing spondylitis blood. Clones tied to disease were said to be significantly enriched in matched ankylosing spondylitis synovial fluid.

CDR3 length: 14 residues. The J segment lost 0 bases and the V segment lost 4 bases, leaving 4 bases of the junction unmatched. Germline V gene lookup returns CDR1 SQVTM and CDR2 ANQGSEA. Material for sequencing was blood, either unsorted or a sorted T cell fraction (not recorded which). The chain couples TRBV29-1 to TRBJ2-3; 7 bases are shared with TRBD2. The clonotype originates from a male donor with ankylosing spondylitis. The CDR3 coding sequence is TGCAGCGTTGCGGAGCGGGGTAGCACAGATACGCAGTATTTT. Its protein product is CSVAERGSTDTQYF.